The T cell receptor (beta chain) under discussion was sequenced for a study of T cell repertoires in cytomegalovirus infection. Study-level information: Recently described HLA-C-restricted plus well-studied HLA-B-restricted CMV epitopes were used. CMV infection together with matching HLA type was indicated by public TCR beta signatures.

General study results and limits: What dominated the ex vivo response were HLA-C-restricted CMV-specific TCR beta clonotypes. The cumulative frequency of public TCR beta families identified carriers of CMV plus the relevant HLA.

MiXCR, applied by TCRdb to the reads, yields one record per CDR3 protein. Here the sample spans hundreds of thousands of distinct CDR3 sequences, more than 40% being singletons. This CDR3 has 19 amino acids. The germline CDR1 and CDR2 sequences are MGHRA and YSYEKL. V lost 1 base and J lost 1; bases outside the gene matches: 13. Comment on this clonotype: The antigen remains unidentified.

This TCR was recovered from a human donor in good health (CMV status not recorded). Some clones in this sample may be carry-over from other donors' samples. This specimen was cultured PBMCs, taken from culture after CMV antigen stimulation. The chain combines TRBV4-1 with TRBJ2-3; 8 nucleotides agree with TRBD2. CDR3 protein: CASSQGILSGAGGTDTQYF. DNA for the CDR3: TGCGCCAGCAGCCAAGGAATTTTGTCGGGAGCGGGGGGCACAGATACGCAGTATTTT.